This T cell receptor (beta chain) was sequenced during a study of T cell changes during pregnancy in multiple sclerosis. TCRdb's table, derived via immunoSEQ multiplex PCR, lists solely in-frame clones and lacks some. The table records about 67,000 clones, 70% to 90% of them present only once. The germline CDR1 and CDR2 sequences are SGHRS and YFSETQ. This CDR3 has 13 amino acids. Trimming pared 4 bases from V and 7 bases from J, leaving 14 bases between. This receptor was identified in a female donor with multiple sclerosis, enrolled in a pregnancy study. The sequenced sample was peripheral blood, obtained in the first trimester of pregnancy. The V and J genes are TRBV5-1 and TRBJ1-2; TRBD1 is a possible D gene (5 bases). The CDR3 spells CASSLGGGGGYTF. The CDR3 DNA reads TGCGCCAGCAGCCTAGGTGGCGGGGGTGGCTACACCTTC.